The 4 T cell receptor beta chains below were found in one sample sequenced in a study of blood T cell repertoires in COVID-19. Using immunoSEQ multiplex PCR, the repertoire was profiled, and TCRdb retains in-frame clones only, with some absent. The table includes about 91,000 clones, around 90% detected once. Sequenced material: peripheral blood. The receptors come from a woman between 70 and 85 years old with acute or convalescent COVID-19.

CDR3 sequence (DNA): TGTGCCAGCTCATCGACAGACTACACCGGGGAGCTGTTTTTT. Residues: CASSSTDYTGELFF. The rearrangement links TRBV18 to TRBJ2-2; D is possibly TRBD1 (5 bases). The germline gives CDR1 KGHSH, CDR2 LQKENI. Deletions cut 5 bases from V and 3 bases from J, with 10 bases between. The CDR3 is 14 amino acids.

The rearrangement uses TRBV28 and TRBJ2-7; tentative D call: TRBD2 (5 bases). V gave up 2 bases and J gave up 2 bases, with 13 bases separating them. This CDR3 has 15 amino acids. The germline gives CDR1 MDHEN, CDR2 SYDVKM. This CDR3 reads CASSLLSETTYEQYF. DNA for the CDR3: TGTGCCAGCAGTTTACTTAGCGAAACTACCTACGAGCAGTACTTC.

The V call is TRBV24-1, the J call TRBJ2-1; 7 positions agree with TRBD2. V shed 3 bases, J shed 7 bases, and the junction held 11 bases outside the gene matches. CDR1 is KGHDR, CDR2 SFDVKD, per germline. CDR3 length: 16 residues. CDR3 loop: CATSDPRAGSSNEQFF. CDR3 in DNA: TGTGCCACCAGTGATCCCCGAGCGGGAAGTTCGAATGAGCAGTTCTTC.

The chain joins TRBV5-6 to TRBJ1-2; tentative D call: TRBD1 (5 bases). CDR1 SGHDT and CDR2 YYEEEE come from the germline V gene. The CDR3 runs to 17 residues. Trimming stripped 1 base from V and 3 bases from J, with 19 bases between. The CDR3 sequence: CASSLLEGMVLDYGYTF. As DNA, the CDR3 is TGTGCCAGCAGCTTGTTGGAGGGGATGGTCTTGGACTATGGCTACACCTTC. Variable domain in full (rest from reference TRBV5-6 and TRBJ1-2): DAGVTQSPTHLIKTRGQQVTLRCSPKSGHDTVSWYQQALGQGPQFIFQYYEEEERQRGNFPDRFSGHQFPNYSSELNVNALLLGDSALYLCASSLLEGMVLDYGYTFGSGTRLTVV.